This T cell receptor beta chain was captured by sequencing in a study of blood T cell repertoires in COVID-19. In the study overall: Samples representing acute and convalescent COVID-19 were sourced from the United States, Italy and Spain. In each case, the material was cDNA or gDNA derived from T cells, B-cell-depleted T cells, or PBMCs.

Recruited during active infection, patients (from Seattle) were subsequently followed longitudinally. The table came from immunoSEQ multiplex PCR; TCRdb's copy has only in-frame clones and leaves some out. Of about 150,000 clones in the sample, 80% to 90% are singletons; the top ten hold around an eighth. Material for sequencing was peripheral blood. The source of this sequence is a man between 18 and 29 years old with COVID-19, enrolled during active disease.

The CDR3 DNA is TGTGCCAGCAGCCCGGGACAGGGGAATGGCTACACCTTC. It encodes CASSPGQGNGYTF. The chain couples TRBV5-5 to TRBJ1-2, with 10 bases that match TRBD1. Losses at the gene ends were 4 bases for V and 6 bases for J; bases not matched to a gene: 3. CDR1 and CDR2 (germline): SGHKS, YYEKEE (reference sequence). CDR3 length equals 13 residues.